One sample yielded the 26 T cell receptor beta chains listed below, sequenced in a study of CD8 T cells in ankylosing spondylitis. General observations from the study: One TCR beta motif, made up of several highly homologous variants, appeared characteristic of ankylosing spondylitis blood.

What these receptors recognize is not known. Each CDR3 protein gets one entry after TCRdb re-called the 5' RACE reads with MiXCR. Of hundreds of thousands of distinct CDR3 sequences listed, about 12% are singletons. Sequencing was carried out using blood, either unsorted or a sorted T cell fraction (not recorded which). The origin of the receptors is a male donor with ankylosing spondylitis.

This clonotype has only a few counts. The chain couples TRBV6-1 to TRBJ1-3; maybe TRBD1 (6 bases). Trimming stripped 4 bases from V and 2 bases from J, with 18 bases between. There are 17 residues in the CDR3. CDR1 is MNHNS and CDR2 is SASEGT in the germline V gene. For the CDR3, the DNA is TGTGCCAGCAGTGTTCAGGGGACCCTTATAACTGGAAACACCATATATTTT. Its protein product is CASSVQGTLITGNTIYF.

The sample holds a few counts of this clonotype. The gene calls are TRBV11-2 and TRBJ1-2; the D gene is possibly TRBD1 (6 bases). Germline CDR1 SGHAT, CDR2 FQNNGV. Trimming left V 5 bases short and J 4 bases short, with 11 bases between. The CDR3 extends over 13 amino acids. The CDR3, as DNA: TGTGCCAGCAGCCCGGACAGCCTCTATGGCTACACCTTC. Residues: CASSPDSLYGYTF.

This sequence joins TRBV20-1 and TRBJ1-1; 7 bases align to TRBD1. CDR3 length: 13 amino acids. From germline, CDR1 is DFQATT and CDR2 SNEGSKA (reference sequence). Losses at the gene ends were 7 bases for V and 3 bases for J; bases not matched to a gene: 8. The CDR3 protein is CSGTGDPDTEAFF. CDR3 bases: TGCAGTGGAACAGGGGACCCGGACACTGAAGCTTTCTTT.

The V gene is TRBV24-1, the J gene TRBJ1-1; D is possibly TRBD1 (5 bases). Germline V gene lookup returns CDR1 KGHDR and CDR2 SFDVKD. This CDR3 region has 15 residues. Trimming shortened V by 4 bases and J by 5 bases, and 16 bases separated the two germline ends. The CDR3: CATSDPSRGNTEAFF. Written as DNA, the CDR3 is TGTGCCACCAGTGACCCGTCTCGGGGCAATACTGAAGCTTTCTTT.

A word on this clonotype: This CDR3 is missing its conserved last phenylalanine or tryptophan, likely due to a read error. The gene calls are TRBV6-1 and TRBJ1-1; no clear D gene. V lost 7 bases and J lost 6, with 24 bases in between. CDR3 length: 16 amino acids. The germline V gene has CDR1 MNHNS and CDR2 SASEGT. This chain's CDR3 is CASINALSNLVPEAFL. CDR3 DNA sequence: TGTGCCAGCATCAACGCCTTGAGTAACTTAGTCCCTGAAGCTTTCCTT.

This clonotype was found a few times. The chain recombines TRBV5-1 with TRBJ2-7; D is unresolved. Trimming took 0 bases from V and 0 from J, leaving 13 bases between them. The CDR3 extends over 16 amino acids. Germline CDR1 and CDR2: SGHRS and YFSETQ. The CDR3 reads CASSLATELSSYEQYV. The CDR3 coding sequence is TGCGCCAGCAGCTTGGCGACTGAGTTAAGCTCCTACGAGCAGTACGTC.

A word on this clonotype: Its ends do not fully match the called genes, so a read error is possible. This chain uses TRBV7-9 with TRBJ2-7, with a possible D match to TRBD2 (6 bases). CDR1 SEHNR and CDR2 FQNEAQ come from the germline V gene (reference sequence). The CDR3 runs 15 residues. The CDR3 region has the DNA TGTGCCAGCAGCTTAGTGGTTACTAGCTCCCACGAGCAGTACTTC. The encoded protein is CASSLVVTSSHEQYF.

The rearrangement links TRBV9 to TRBJ2-3, with 7 bases identical to TRBD2. This CDR3 region has 16 residues. The V and J ends lost 2 bases and 1 base, in that order; junction bases with no gene match: 7. CDR1 and CDR2 (germline): SGDLS, YYNGEE. CDR3 DNA sequence: TGTGCCAGCAGCGTTGCGGGGGTGGTCGGCACAGATACGCAGTATTTT. Translating it yields CASSVAGVVGTDTQYF.

This clonotype was detected ten times or more. The chain employs TRBV11-1 and TRBJ2-1; D ambiguous. This CDR3 has 14 residues. From germline, CDR1 is SGHAT and CDR2 FQDESV (reference sequence). The ends were cut back, 5 bases at V and 6 bases at J, with 14 bases in the middle. This CDR3 reads CASSPRLPSNEQFF. The CDR3 nucleotides are TGTGCCAGCAGCCCCCGACTCCCATCCAATGAGCAGTTCTTC. Together with reference TRBV11-1 and TRBJ2-1, the CDR3 gives the full variable domain: EAEVAQSPRYKITEKSQAVAFWCDPISGHATLYWYRQILGQGPELLVQFQDESVVDDSQLPKDRFSAERLKGVDSTLKIQPAELGDSAMYLCASSPRLPSNEQFFGPGTRLTVL.

As to this clonotype: One end of the junction fails to match germline, which may point to a read error. This rearrangement joins TRBV20-1 to TRBJ1-2, with D perhaps matching TRBD1 (5 bases). The germline gives CDR1 DFQATT, CDR2 SNEGSKA (reference sequence). The CDR3 has 15 amino acids. CDR3 in DNA: TGCAGTGCCCCCCGGGACTATTTATTCGGCTATGGCTACCCCTTC. The encoded protein is CSAPRDYLFGYGYPF.

This clonotype has just a few counts. The genes are TRBV2 and TRBJ1-1; a weak D match, TRBD1 (5 bases). With 5 bases removed from V and 8 bases from J, the gap between germline ends came to 12 bases. There are 12 residues in the CDR3. Germline V CDR1 and CDR2: SNHLY, FYNNEI. The CDR3 DNA follows: TGTGCCAGCAGTTTTTTCGGACAAGAAGCTTTCTTT. Translated: CASSFFGQEAFF.

This clonotype was detected only a few times. The chain joins TRBV4-2 to TRBJ2-1, with D possibly TRBD2 on 8 matching bases. The CDR3 is 19 residues long. The V end was cut by 1 base, the J end by 7 bases, with 26 bases between. Germline assignment: CDR1 LGHNA and CDR2 YNFKEQ. Here the CDR3 reads CASSQANLGTAGEGNEQFF. In DNA form, the CDR3 reads TGTGCCAGCAGCCAAGCCAATTTAGGGACAGCGGGAGAGGGTAATGAGCAGTTCTTC.

With respect to this clonotype: At one boundary the junction diverges from the germline segment, which might be a read error. V and J are TRBV23-1 and TRBJ2-2; the D call may be TRBD1 or TRBD2 (6 bases each). TRBV23-1 is an open reading frame whose function is uncertain. This CDR3 is built from 14 residues. This CDR3 reads CASKGGAYTGELFF. As DNA, the CDR3 is TGCGCTAGCAAGGGGGGCGCATACACCGGGGAGCTGTTTTTT.

The chain is built from TRBV25-1 and TRBJ2-3, with D possibly being TRBD1 (6 bases). The CDR3 extends over 15 amino acids. From germline, CDR1 is MGHDK and CDR2 SYGVNS. Trimming left V 0 bases short and J 5 bases short, with 12 bases between. CDR3 in DNA: TGTGCCAGCAGTGAATACCAACAGGGTGGAGATACGCAGTATTTT. Translation: CASSEYQQGGDTQYF.

This clonotype came up a few times. The chain combines TRBV29-1 with TRBJ2-1; TRBD2 agrees at 8 bases. The CDR3 runs 13 residues. The J segment lost 9 bases and the V segment lost 8 bases, leaving 12 bases of the junction unmatched. CDR1 is SQVTM and CDR2 is ANQGSEA in the germline V gene. The CDR3 coding sequence is TGCAGCCCCAATTCAGGGGCGGGGGGTGAGCAGTTCTTC. It specifies CSPNSGAGGEQFF.

This clonotype has at least ten counts. This sequence joins TRBV3-1 and TRBJ2-4, with D maybe TRBD2 (6 bases). V was clipped by 0 bases and J by 8 bases, with 11 bases between them. The V gene's germline CDR1 is LGHDT and CDR2 YNNKEL (reference sequence). This CDR3 is built from 14 residues. The CDR3 DNA reads TGTGCCAGCAGCCAAGATGCGGGGCTGGACATTCAGTACTTC. Translation gives CASSQDAGLDIQYF.

This chain joins TRBV7-9 and TRBJ1-6; tentatively, D is TRBD1 (6 bases). The CDR3 has 15 amino acids. In germline, CDR1 is SEHNR, CDR2 FQNEAQ (reference sequence). V lost 0 bases and J lost 10, with 13 bases in between. The CDR3 DNA reads as TGTGCCAGCAGCTTAGCAAGGGGAGGGGGATCACCCCTCCACTTT. This codes for CASSLARGGGSPLHF.

The V call is TRBV2, the J call TRBJ2-3; possibly TRBD2 for D (6 bases). There are 15 residues in the CDR3. Trimming removed 4 bases from V and 2 bases from J, with 13 bases in between. Germline V gene sequence: CDR1 SNHLY, CDR2 FYNNEI. DNA for the CDR3: TGTGCCAGCAGTGTTCTTGGGACTTACACAGATACGCAGTATTTT. Protein sequence: CASSVLGTYTDTQYF.

This clonotype appeared a few times. The chain combines TRBV6-1 with TRBJ1-2, with D possibly being TRBD1 (6 bases). The CDR3 runs to 14 residues. Per the germline V gene, CDR1 is MNHNS and CDR2 is SASEGT. V was trimmed by 1 base and J by 8 bases, leaving 14 bases between them. The DNA of the CDR3 is TGTGCCAGCAGTGAAGACGGGGGGGCGCAAGGCTACACCTTC. Translating it yields CASSEDGGAQGYTF.

This clonotype was detected only a few times. The J gene is TRBJ1-2, the V gene TRBV15; D perhaps matches TRBD1 (6 bases). This CDR3 is 18 amino acids long. The germline gives CDR1 LNHNV, CDR2 YYDKDF (reference sequence). V was shortened by 0 bases and J by 4 bases, with 21 bases between the two germline ends. The CDR3 protein is CATSRDLAAGLGGYGYTF. In DNA form, the CDR3 reads TGTGCCACCAGCAGAGATCTGGCAGCCGGCCTAGGGGGCTATGGCTACACCTTC.

The J gene is TRBJ2-1, the V gene TRBV11-2, with TRBD2 matching 10 bases. V was clipped by 1 base and J by 0 bases; unmatched bases: 9. The CDR3 extends over 19 amino acids. Germline loops: CDR1 SGHAT, CDR2 FQNNGV. This CDR3 is CASSLVLAGALSSYNEQFF. The CDR3 DNA sequence: TGTGCCAGCAGCTTAGTCCTAGCGGGGGCGCTGAGCTCCTACAATGAGCAGTTCTTC.

The chain is built from TRBV29-1 and TRBJ1-2; 7 positions agree with TRBD1. CDR3 length: 13 amino acids. The J segment lost 5 bases and the V segment lost 7 bases, leaving 10 bases of the junction unmatched. Germline CDR1 SQVTM, CDR2 ANQGSEA. CDR3 DNA: TGCAGCGCTGAGACAGGGAGTCAATATGGCTACACCTTC. This translates into CSAETGSQYGYTF.

This clonotype was counted only a few times. The J gene is TRBJ1-1, the V gene TRBV6-1; 7 bases are shared with TRBD1. The trim removed 7 bases at V and 8 bases at J, leaving 10 bases unmatched. There are 13 residues in the CDR3. Germline CDR1 MNHNS, CDR2 SASEGT. As DNA, the CDR3 is TGTGCCAGCAAACCGACCGGGACAGCAGAAGCTTTCTTT. It is translated as CASKPTGTAEAFF.

The chain links TRBV12-5 to TRBJ2-1; possibly TRBD2 for D (5 bases). CDR3 length equals 18 residues. Between the trimmed V and J ends, which lost 6 bases and 0 bases, there was a span of 21 bases. Germline V lookup: CDR1 LGHNT, CDR2 FRNRAP. CDR3 sequence reads: CASGARRTAGSSYNEQFF. For the CDR3, the DNA is TGTGCTAGTGGAGCCCGCCGGACGGCGGGTAGCTCCTACAATGAGCAGTTCTTC.

This clonotype showed up just a few times. The V gene is TRBV20-1, the J gene TRBJ2-5; no clear D gene. Germline V CDR1 and CDR2: DFQATT, SNEGSKA (reference sequence). The V gene lost 6 bases and the J gene lost 7 bases, with 15 bases spanning the gap. The CDR3 covers 12 residues. Here the CDR3 DNA reads TGCAGTGCCTGGAATGGGATTGGGACCCAGTACTTC. It translates to CSAWNGIGTQYF.

This clonotype was observed a few times. The V gene is TRBV11-2, the J gene TRBJ1-4, with 8 bases fitting TRBD1. CDR1 SGHAT and CDR2 FQNNGV come from the germline V gene. The CDR3 extends over 14 amino acids. V lost 5 bases to trimming and J lost 8 bases; unmatched junction nucleotides: 7. The CDR3 DNA follows: TGTGCCAGCAGCCCTGGGACAGGTCGGGAAAAACTGTTTTTT. The encoded protein is CASSPGTGREKLFF.